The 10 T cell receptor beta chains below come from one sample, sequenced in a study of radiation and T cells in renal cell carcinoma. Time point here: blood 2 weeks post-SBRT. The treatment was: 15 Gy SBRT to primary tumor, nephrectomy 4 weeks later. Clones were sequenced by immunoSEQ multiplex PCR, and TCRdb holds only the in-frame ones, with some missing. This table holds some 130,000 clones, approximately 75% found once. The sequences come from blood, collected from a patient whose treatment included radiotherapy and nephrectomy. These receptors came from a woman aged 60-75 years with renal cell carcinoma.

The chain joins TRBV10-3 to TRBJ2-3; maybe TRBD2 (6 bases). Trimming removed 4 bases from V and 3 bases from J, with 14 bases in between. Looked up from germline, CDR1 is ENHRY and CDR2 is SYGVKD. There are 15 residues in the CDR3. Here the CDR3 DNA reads TGTGCCATCAGTGGTCGGAGGGAAGAGACAGATACGCAGTATTTT. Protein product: CAISGRREETDTQYF.

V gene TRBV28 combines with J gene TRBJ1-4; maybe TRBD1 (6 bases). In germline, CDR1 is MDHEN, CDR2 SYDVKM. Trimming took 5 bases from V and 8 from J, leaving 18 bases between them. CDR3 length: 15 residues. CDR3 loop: CASSLPGGGEEKLFF. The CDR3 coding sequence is TGTGCCAGCAGTCTCCCCGGGGGGGGCGAGGAAAAACTGTTTTTT.

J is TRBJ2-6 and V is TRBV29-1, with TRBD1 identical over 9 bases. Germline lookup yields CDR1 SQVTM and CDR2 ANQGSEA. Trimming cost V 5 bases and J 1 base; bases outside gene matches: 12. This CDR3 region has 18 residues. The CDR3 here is CSVPEWTGDPSGANVLTF. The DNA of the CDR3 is TGCAGCGTTCCTGAGTGGACAGGGGACCCATCTGGGGCCAACGTCCTGACTTTC.

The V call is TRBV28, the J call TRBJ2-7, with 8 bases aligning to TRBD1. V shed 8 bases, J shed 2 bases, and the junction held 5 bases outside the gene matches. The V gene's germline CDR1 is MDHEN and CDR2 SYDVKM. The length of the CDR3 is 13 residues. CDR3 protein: CASGTGPTYEQYF. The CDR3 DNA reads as TGTGCCAGCGGGACAGGACCGACCTACGAGCAGTACTTC.

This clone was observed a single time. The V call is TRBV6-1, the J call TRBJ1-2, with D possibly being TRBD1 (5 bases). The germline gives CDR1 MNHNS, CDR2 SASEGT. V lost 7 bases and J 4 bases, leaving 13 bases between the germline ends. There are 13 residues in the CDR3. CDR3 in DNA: TGTGCCAGCAACCGGGGCTCGGGCTATGGCTACACCTTC. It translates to CASNRGSGYGYTF.

This chain's CDR3 is CASSLAPRGGLDIQYF. DNA for the CDR3: TGTGCCAGCAGCTTGGCCCCGAGGGGGGGCCTGGACATTCAGTACTTC. The J gene is TRBJ2-4, the V gene TRBV5-4; tentatively, D is TRBD2 (7 bases). The CDR3 covers 16 residues. Trimming cost V 0 bases and J 8 bases, with 18 bases left between them. The germline V gene has CDR1 SGHNT and CDR2 YYREEE (reference sequence).

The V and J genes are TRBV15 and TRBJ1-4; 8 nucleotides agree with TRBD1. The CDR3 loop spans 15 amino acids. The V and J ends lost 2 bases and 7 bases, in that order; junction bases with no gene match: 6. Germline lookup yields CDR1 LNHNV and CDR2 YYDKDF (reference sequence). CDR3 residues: CATSRSTGGVEKLFF. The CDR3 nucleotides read TGTGCCACCAGCAGAAGTACAGGGGGGGTTGAAAAACTGTTTTTT.

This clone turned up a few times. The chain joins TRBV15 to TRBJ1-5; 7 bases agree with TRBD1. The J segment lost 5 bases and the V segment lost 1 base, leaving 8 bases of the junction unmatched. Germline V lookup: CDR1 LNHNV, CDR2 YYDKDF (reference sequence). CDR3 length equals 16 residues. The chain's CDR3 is CATSRGSRQGYQPQHF. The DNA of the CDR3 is TGTGCCACCAGCAGAGGTTCGCGACAGGGTTATCAGCCCCAGCATTTT.

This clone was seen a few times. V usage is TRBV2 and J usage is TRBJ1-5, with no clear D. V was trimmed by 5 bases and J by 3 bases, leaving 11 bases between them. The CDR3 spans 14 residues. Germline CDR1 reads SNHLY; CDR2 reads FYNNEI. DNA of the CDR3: TGTGCCAGCAGTTCTATCCTCGCCAATCAGCCCCAGCATTTT. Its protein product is CASSSILANQPQHF.

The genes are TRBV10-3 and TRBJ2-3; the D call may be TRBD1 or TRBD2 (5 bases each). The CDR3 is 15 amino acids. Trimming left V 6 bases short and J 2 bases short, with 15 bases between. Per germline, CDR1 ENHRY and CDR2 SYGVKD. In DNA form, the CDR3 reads TGTGCCATCAGATCGACAGCAGCGGTCACAGATACGCAGTATTTT. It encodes CAIRSTAAVTDTQYF.